Below, 28 T cell receptor beta chains from the same sample are listed, as sequenced in a study of a mutant IDH1 vaccine in newly diagnosed glioma. Stated time point: week 35, safety follow-up. Each dose of the vaccine consisted of 300 ug of mutant IDH1 20-mer peptide, with topical imiquimod. Their target antigens are unknown. The assay was immunoSEQ multiplex PCR, and TCRdb's table has in-frame clones only and misses some. The table includes tens of thousands of clones, around 78% detected once. Sample: PBMCs, taken from a glioma patient whose treatment included an IDH1 peptide vaccine. These receptors came from a man aged 35 to 55 with glioma.

The gene calls are TRBV27 and TRBJ2-5; maybe TRBD2 (5 bases). The V and J ends lost 6 bases and 4 bases respectively, with 15 bases between them. Germline CDR1 and CDR2: MNHEY and SMNVEV (reference sequence). The CDR3 has 14 residues. The DNA for the CDR3 is TGTGCCAGCAGGGACCGAGGGCTAGGAGAGACCCAGTACTTC. The encoded protein is CASRDRGLGETQYF.

The gene calls are TRBV5-1 and TRBJ2-1; D possibly corresponds to TRBD2 (7 bases). The V and J ends lost 7 bases and 7 bases respectively, with 18 bases between them. From germline, CDR1 is SGHRS and CDR2 YFSETQ. This CDR3 has 14 amino acids. The CDR3 loop reads CASSGASGGNEQFF. CDR3 sequence (DNA): TGCGCCAGCTCGGGGGCTAGCGGAGGGAATGAGCAGTTCTTC.

J is TRBJ1-2 and V is TRBV5-4; a possible D gene is TRBD1 (5 bases). The CDR3 extends over 12 amino acids. V lost 4 bases, J lost 5 bases, and 9 bases lay in between. Germline V CDR1 and CDR2: SGHNT, YYREEE (reference sequence). CDR3 sequence (DNA): TGTGCCAGCAGCATATCAGGGTATGGCTACACCTTC. Amino acids: CASSISGYGYTF.

The rearrangement joins TRBV7-2 to TRBJ1-1; tentatively, D is TRBD1 (5 bases). This CDR3 region has 13 residues. V was pared by 8 bases and J by 4 bases, with 14 bases between. Looked up from germline, CDR1 is SGHTA and CDR2 is FQGNSA. CDR3 protein: CASGIPGITEAFF. The CDR3 nucleotides read TGTGCCAGCGGCATCCCAGGGATCACTGAAGCTTTCTTT.

This chain uses TRBV11-3 with TRBJ1-2, with D perhaps matching TRBD1 (6 bases). CDR3 length equals 13 residues. V shed 6 bases and J shed 2 bases, with 10 bases lying between them. CDR1 is SGHNT, CDR2 YENEEA, per germline. The CDR3 reads CASSRTANYGYTF. The CDR3 DNA is TGTGCCAGCAGTCGGACAGCAAACTATGGCTACACCTTC. The variable domain in full, completed from reference TRBV11-3 and TRBJ1-2, reads EAGVVQSPRYKIIEKKQPVAFWCNPISGHNTLYWYLQNLGQGPELLIRYENEEAVDDSQLPKDRFSAERLKGVDSTLKIQPAELGDSAVYLCASSRTANYGYTFGSGTRLTVV.

The genes are TRBV5-4 and TRBJ2-5; D may be TRBD2 (7 bases). The V gene lost 4 bases and the J gene lost 5 bases, with 18 bases spanning the gap. CDR3 size: 15 residues. CDR1 SGHNT and CDR2 YYREEE come from the germline V gene (reference sequence). For the CDR3, the DNA is TGTGCCAGCAGCCCCGGGGGGCTTGCGGGGGAGACCCAGTACTTC. It encodes CASSPGGLAGETQYF.

The rearrangement uses TRBV9 and TRBJ1-4, with a possible D match to TRBD1 (5 bases). Germline V lookup: CDR1 SGDLS, CDR2 YYNGEE. The CDR3 extends over 10 amino acids. V lost 7 bases, J lost 7 bases, and 5 bases lay in between. CDR3 sequence reads: CASGGEKLFF. The CDR3 DNA follows: TGTGCCAGCGGGGGTGAAAAACTGTTTTTT.

J is TRBJ2-1 and V is TRBV10-3; D is undetermined. Germline loops: CDR1 ENHRY, CDR2 SYGVKD. CDR3 length equals 14 residues. The ends were cut back, 0 bases at V and 0 bases at J, with 3 bases in the middle. The CDR3 here is CAISESPSYNEQFF. The CDR3 coding sequence is TGTGCCATCAGTGAGTCTCCCTCCTACAATGAGCAGTTCTTC.

The rearrangement links TRBV11-2 to TRBJ1-1; D call uncertain. Looked up from germline, CDR1 is SGHAT and CDR2 is FQNNGV. V was cut by 5 bases and J by 5 bases, with 6 bases left in between. The CDR3 consists of 11 residues. The chain's CDR3 is CASSPSTEAFF. The CDR3 coding sequence is TGTGCCAGCAGCCCTTCGACTGAAGCTTTCTTT.

This chain links TRBV4-1 with TRBJ2-1; 10 bases fit TRBD2. V gave up 0 bases and J gave up 4 bases; unmatched junction bases: 3. Germline V gene lookup returns CDR1 MGHRA and CDR2 YSYEKL. The CDR3 runs to 16 residues. The CDR3 nucleotides are TGCGCCAGCAGCCAAGATGAGACTAGCGGGTACAATGAGCAGTTCTTC. Translation gives CASSQDETSGYNEQFF.

This clone showed up just once. The rearrangement uses TRBV5-4 and TRBJ1-2; 7 bases fit TRBD1. V lost 7 bases to trimming and J lost 6 bases; unmatched junction nucleotides: 15. Germline V gene lookup returns CDR1 SGHNT and CDR2 YYREEE (reference sequence). The CDR3 sequence is 15 residues long. The CDR3 nucleotides read TGTGCCAGCGGTCACCCCGACAGGGCTGGAGATGGCTACACCTTC. Translated, it gives CASGHPDRAGDGYTF.

This rearrangement joins TRBV7-2 to TRBJ2-5; D remains ambiguous. The CDR3 totals 14 residues. The V end was cut by 5 bases, the J end by 7 bases, with 17 bases between. Germline-derived CDR1 and CDR2 are SGHTA and FQGNSA. CDR3 sequence (DNA): TGTGCCAGCAGCCACGACCAGGCTCCGGGGACCCAGTACTTC. Its protein product is CASSHDQAPGTQYF.

This clone was detected a few times. The chain uses TRBV5-1 and TRBJ1-1; D not certain. Germline V gene data show CDR1 as SGHRS and CDR2 as YFSETQ. This CDR3 contains 14 residues. Trimming stripped 0 bases from V and 0 bases from J, with 6 bases between. CDR3 DNA: TGCGCCAGCAGCTTGGTGACGGTGAACACTGAAGCTTTCTTT. This codes for CASSLVTVNTEAFF.

This clone was counted a few times. The chain has TRBV6-5 and TRBJ1-1; no definite D call. The CDR3 has 16 residues. The germline gives CDR1 MNHEY, CDR2 SVGAGI. V lost 4 bases and J lost 6, with 21 bases in between. The DNA of the CDR3 is TGTGCCAGCAGTTCTCATTCGATCGGCGTGAGGTCTGAAGCTTTCTTT. Translated, it gives CASSSHSIGVRSEAFF.

V and J are TRBV5-1 and TRBJ2-5; 9 nucleotides agree with TRBD2. The tail of the sequence fits TRBJ2-7 better, so the J call may be wrong. CDR3 length: 16 amino acids. Germline CDR1 SGHRS, CDR2 YFSETQ. CDR3 nucleotides: TGCGCCAGCAGCTTATTACCGGGACTAGCCTCCTACGAGCAGTACTTC. This gives the protein CASSLLPGLASYEQYF.

V gene TRBV6-4 combines with J gene TRBJ2-6; D possibly matches TRBD1 or TRBD2 (5 bases each). The V and J ends lost 4 bases and 0 bases respectively, with 13 bases between them. This CDR3 region has 17 residues. Germline values: CDR1 MRHNA, CDR2 SNTAGT. The CDR3 DNA reads as TGTGCCAGCAGTGGAGGAGATGGGGGCTCTGGGGCCAACGTCCTGACTTTC. Residues: CASSGGDGGSGANVLTF.

In nucleotides, the CDR3 is TGCAGCGTTTCAACTAGCGGGGGTTGGCGCGATACGCAGTATTTT. Encoded protein: CSVSTSGGWRDTQYF. J is TRBJ2-3 and V is TRBV29-1; 11 bases agree with TRBD2. In germline, CDR1 is SQVTM, CDR2 ANQGSEA. This CDR3 region has 15 residues. The junction had 10 bases not matched to a gene; V was cut back by 5 bases and J by 6 bases.

As DNA, the CDR3 is TGTGCCAGCAGTATCCATAGGGGGAGGGCTGGAACTGAAGCTTTCTTT. Translation: CASSIHRGRAGTEAFF. This chain connects TRBV5-8 to TRBJ1-1, with D possibly matching TRBD1 (6 bases). The CDR3 is made up of 16 amino acids. Trimming took off 5 bases at V and 5 bases at J, with 22 bases between the two ends. Germline V CDR1 and CDR2: SGHTS, YDEGEE.

This clone was found a few times. The rearrangement joins TRBV29-1 to TRBJ1-2; no clear D. V was pared by 3 bases and J by 5 bases, with 19 bases between. The CDR3 covers 15 residues. The germline V gene has CDR1 SQVTM and CDR2 ANQGSEA. Written as DNA, the CDR3 is TGCAGCGTTGACAGGACGAACCCTTCAGAATATGGCTACACCTTC. Its translation is CSVDRTNPSEYGYTF.

This chain uses TRBV29-1 with TRBJ2-3, with 9 bases identical to TRBD1. V gave up 5 bases and J gave up 2 bases; unmatched junction bases: 5. From germline, CDR1 is SQVTM and CDR2 ANQGSEA. The CDR3 spans 14 residues. CDR3: CSVQTGGFTDTQYF. CDR3 coding DNA: TGCAGCGTTCAGACAGGGGGTTTCACAGATACGCAGTATTTT.

The chain recombines TRBV10-3 with TRBJ1-2; D not resolved. Trimming removed 8 bases at V and 3 bases at J, with 13 bases between. From germline, CDR1 is ENHRY and CDR2 SYGVKD. The CDR3 runs to 13 residues. The DNA of the CDR3 is TGTGCCATCTACGGATTTCTCCACTATGGCTACACCTTC. It encodes CAIYGFLHYGYTF.

V usage is TRBV13 and J usage is TRBJ2-1; D remains unclear. Germline V lookup: CDR1 PRHDT, CDR2 FYEKMQ (reference sequence). V lost 7 bases and J lost 3, with 13 bases in between. The CDR3 spans 14 residues. This chain's CDR3 is CASTIFPDYNEQFF. CDR3 DNA sequence: TGTGCCAGCACCATTTTCCCCGACTACAATGAGCAGTTCTTC.

This clone was detected a few times. This chain joins TRBV19 and TRBJ2-7; TRBD1 matches at 11 bases. With V trimmed by 1 base and J by 6 bases, 11 bases remained unmatched. The CDR3 runs 17 residues. CDR1 is LNHDA, CDR2 SQIVND, per germline (reference sequence). The CDR3 nucleotides are TGTGCCAGTAGTATAGGCTATGGTATTGGACAGGGGGCCGAGCAGTACTTC. Translating it yields CASSIGYGIGQGAEQYF.

The chain carries TRBV19 and TRBJ1-2; tentative D call: TRBD1 (6 bases). There are 14 residues in the CDR3. Germline CDR1 and CDR2: LNHDA and SQIVND (reference sequence). The V and J ends lost 5 bases and 6 bases respectively, with 16 bases between them. The CDR3 nucleotides are TGTGCCAGTAGTCCCGCCAGGGGCGATAATGGCTACACCTTC. It encodes CASSPARGDNGYTF.

This clone was observed once. The gene calls are TRBV5-1 and TRBJ2-4; no definite D call. The CDR3 spans 15 residues. The germline CDR1 and CDR2 sequences are SGHRS and YFSETQ. Trimming took 4 bases from V and 0 from J, leaving 11 bases between them. The CDR3 protein is CASSPTPLAKNIQYF. The CDR3 DNA reads TGCGCCAGCAGCCCGACGCCCCTAGCCAAAAACATTCAGTACTTC.

The genes are TRBV18 and TRBJ1-1; 9 positions match TRBD1. The germline V gene encodes CDR1 KGHSH and CDR2 LQKENI. Germline trimming cut 3 bases from V and 10 bases from J; bases unmatched to any gene: 21. The CDR3 is 18 amino acids. CDR3: CASSPVTMGTGLFEGAFF. The CDR3 DNA follows: TGTGCCAGCTCACCCGTTACCATGGGGACAGGGCTGTTTGAGGGAGCTTTCTTT.

The rearrangement links TRBV6-1 to TRBJ1-1, with D possibly TRBD1 on 6 matching bases. The V gene lost 2 bases and the J gene lost 6 bases, with 10 bases spanning the gap. This CDR3 comprises 13 residues. Germline V CDR1 and CDR2: MNHNS, SASEGT. The CDR3 bases are TGTGCCAGCAGTGAAATGAGGGGGGCTGAAGCTTTCTTT. Protein sequence: CASSEMRGAEAFF.

J is TRBJ2-5 and V is TRBV19, with 7 nucleotides matching TRBD2. This CDR3 is 14 amino acids long. V gave up 8 bases and J gave up 1 base; unmatched junction bases: 7. Germline lookup yields CDR1 LNHDA and CDR2 SQIVND (reference sequence). CDR3 nucleotides: TGTGCCAGTCGACCGAGCGGGGCCCAAGAGACCCAGTACTTC. As protein: CASRPSGAQETQYF.